Each of the 26 T cell receptor beta chains below was sequenced from the same sample in a study of persistence of HIV-infected CD4 T cells. The immunoSEQ assay was version 4, run in survey mode. Clones were read by immunoSEQ multiplex PCR, and TCRdb kept only the in-frame ones, dropping some. The repertoire includes 50,000 or so clones, approximately 72% of them detected once, and 2.5% to 3% sits in the top ten. Cells were stimulated with CMV-infected fibroblast lysates at approximately 10 ug/mL. Sorted nonresponding memory CD4+ T cells were CD40L-negative, CD69-negative, CD45RO-high. These receptors have no identified antigens. The specimen comprised CD4+ T cells sorted from PBMCs after approximately 18-hour stimulation, sampled from a patient who received antiretroviral therapy. The receptor source for this set is an adult man with HIV who was CMV-seropositive.

The V gene is TRBV29-1, the J gene TRBJ2-2; the match to TRBD2 covers 10 bases. The junction had 4 bases not matched to a gene; V was cut back by 4 bases and J by 8 bases. Per the germline V gene, CDR1 is SQVTM and CDR2 is ANQGSEA. The CDR3 contains 13 residues. The CDR3 sequence: CSVAGTSAGELFF. The CDR3 DNA follows: TGCAGCGTTGCCGGGACTAGCGCAGGGGAGCTGTTTTTT.

The sample holds a few counts of this clone. The chain links TRBV7-9 to TRBJ2-1, with 8 bases matching TRBD2. Germline V gene sequence: CDR1 SEHNR, CDR2 FQNEAQ (reference sequence). CDR3 length: 15 amino acids. The junction had 8 bases not matched to a gene; V was cut back by 5 bases and J by 5 bases. The CDR3 region is CASSPRGGENNEQFF. In DNA, the CDR3 is TGTGCCAGCAGCCCCCGGGGGGGCGAGAACAATGAGCAGTTCTTC.

The chain combines TRBV4-1 with TRBJ2-7; 7 bases line up with TRBD2. This CDR3 contains 15 residues. V trimming: 4 bases; J trimming: 3 bases; junction bases outside the gene matches: 9. The germline CDR1 and CDR2 sequences are MGHRA and YSYEKL. CDR3 bases: TGCGCCAGCAGCCCGCTGGGAGGGAGAGTCTACGAGCAGTACTTC. Translated: CASSPLGGRVYEQYF.

The chain carries TRBV7-9 and TRBJ1-1; D is ambiguous. Germline V lookup: CDR1 SEHNR, CDR2 FQNEAQ (reference sequence). The CDR3 totals 11 residues. V was trimmed by 8 bases and J by 0 bases, leaving 4 bases between them. The CDR3 loop reads CASGMNTEAFF. As DNA, the CDR3 is TGTGCCAGCGGGATGAACACTGAAGCTTTCTTT.

The chain combines TRBV19 with TRBJ1-5; the D is unclear. Trimming left V 5 bases short and J 3 bases short, with 11 bases between. Per germline, CDR1 LNHDA and CDR2 SQIVND (reference sequence). This CDR3 region has 14 residues. The CDR3 nucleotides read TGTGCCAGTAGTGGAGGCCAGAACAATCAGCCCCAGCATTTT. This sequence encodes CASSGGQNNQPQHF.

The chain links TRBV5-6 to TRBJ1-2, with D perhaps matching TRBD1 (5 bases). The CDR3 sequence is 13 residues long. V lost 0 bases to trimming and J lost 2 bases, with 5 bases between them. The V gene's germline CDR1 is SGHDT and CDR2 YYEEEE. The CDR3 is CASSLDRNYGYTF. CDR3 coding DNA: TGTGCCAGCAGCTTGGACAGGAACTATGGCTACACCTTC.

This clone has a handful of counts. This chain connects TRBV5-5 to TRBJ1-1; D is unclear. The germline V gene encodes CDR1 SGHKS and CDR2 YYEKEE (reference sequence). Trimming shortened V by 2 bases and J by 5 bases, and 7 bases separated the two germline ends. The CDR3 runs to 12 residues. CDR3: CASSFGKTEAFF. CDR3 sequence (DNA): TGTGCCAGCAGCTTCGGTAAGACTGAAGCTTTCTTT.

This sequence joins TRBV5-4 and TRBJ1-4, with D perhaps matching TRBD1 (6 bases). The CDR3 has 17 amino acids. The germline CDR1 and CDR2 sequences are SGHNT and YYREEE (reference sequence). Trimming took off 0 bases at V and 1 base at J, with 13 bases between the two ends. In DNA, the CDR3 is TGTGCCAGCAGCTTGGCTCGCGACAGGAGAACTAATGAAAAACTGTTTTTT. It specifies CASSLARDRRTNEKLFF.

J is TRBJ1-1 and V is TRBV6-5; the D gene is possibly TRBD1 (5 bases). The V and J ends lost 4 bases and 3 bases respectively, with 15 bases between them. The length of the CDR3 is 15 residues. CDR1 is MNHEY, CDR2 SVGAGI, per germline. CDR3 in DNA: TGTGCCAGCAGTTCCTGGGGAGGGGCCGACACTGAAGCTTTCTTT. It encodes CASSSWGGADTEAFF.

This sequence joins TRBV19 and TRBJ1-2; D is uncertain. V gave up 1 base and J gave up 0 bases, with 0 bases separating them. Germline loops: CDR1 LNHDA, CDR2 SQIVND (reference sequence). The CDR3 extends over 12 amino acids. The CDR3 DNA sequence: TGTGCCAGTAGTATAGCTAACTATGGCTACACCTTC. Protein sequence: CASSIANYGYTF.

This clone turned up a few times. This chain connects TRBV5-1 to TRBJ2-7; 9 nucleotides agree with TRBD1. The germline gives CDR1 SGHRS, CDR2 YFSETQ. Germline trimming cut 0 bases from V and 7 bases from J; bases unmatched to any gene: 8. The CDR3 is 15 residues long. As DNA, the CDR3 is TGCGCCAGCAGCTTGGAGGGACAGGGAACGCGAGAGCAGTACTTC. Encoded protein: CASSLEGQGTREQYF.

The V gene is TRBV7-3, the J gene TRBJ2-2; no clear D. Trimming removed 0 bases at V and 5 bases at J, with 13 bases between. CDR3 size: 16 residues. Germline loops: CDR1 SGHTA, CDR2 FQGTGA. The CDR3 region has the DNA TGTGCCAGCAGCTTAACTAATCCGGGCCCAACCGGGGAGCTGTTTTTT. Residues: CASSLTNPGPTGELFF.

V usage is TRBV19 and J usage is TRBJ2-2; D ambiguous. The CDR3 totals 14 residues. Per the germline V gene, CDR1 is LNHDA and CDR2 is SQIVND (reference sequence). Trimming removed 6 bases from V and 1 base from J, with 9 bases in between. CDR3 sequence reads: CASSLHGNTGELFF. The CDR3 coding sequence is TGTGCCAGTAGCCTACATGGGAACACCGGGGAGCTGTTTTTT.

This chain uses TRBV6-5 with TRBJ1-2, with D unclear. Germline CDR1 and CDR2: MNHEY and SVGAGI. The length of the CDR3 is 14 residues. V was clipped by 2 bases and J by 0 bases, with 7 bases between them. The CDR3 is CASSYGPTNYGYTF. The CDR3 region has the DNA TGTGCCAGCAGTTACGGGCCAACTAACTATGGCTACACCTTC.

In its sample, this clone was seen once. The chain is built from TRBV5-5 and TRBJ2-5; either TRBD1 or TRBD2 may fit D (6 bases each). CDR1 and CDR2 from the germline V gene are SGHKS and YYEKEE (reference sequence). The germline V and J ends were trimmed by 4 bases and 3 bases, with 19 bases remaining between them. This CDR3 region has 16 residues. The CDR3 is CASSLQGRRGEETQYF. The DNA of the CDR3 is TGTGCCAGCAGCCTGCAGGGACGAAGGGGGGAAGAGACCCAGTACTTC.

DNA for the CDR3: TGTGCCATCAGTGAGGGAGGATTCAATCAGCCCCAGCATTTT. This sequence encodes CAISEGGFNQPQHF. The V call is TRBV10-3, the J call TRBJ1-5; D unresolved. Trimming pared 2 bases from V and 3 bases from J, leaving 8 bases between. The CDR3 is 14 amino acids. Germline CDR1 and CDR2: ENHRY and SYGVKD.

The V call is TRBV27, the J call TRBJ2-4; D call uncertain. The CDR3 consists of 12 residues. In germline, CDR1 is MNHEY, CDR2 SMNVEV (reference sequence). V was clipped by 2 bases and J by 11 bases, with 10 bases between them. CDR3 coding DNA: TGTGCCAGCAGTTTAGAAGGGAAACTTCAGTACTTC. This gives the protein CASSLEGKLQYF.

The chain has TRBV15 and TRBJ1-1; D possibly corresponds to TRBD1 (5 bases). CDR3 length equals 15 residues. The ends were cut back, 0 bases at V and 2 bases at J, with 10 bases in the middle. Germline V gene sequence: CDR1 LNHNV, CDR2 YYDKDF (reference sequence). CDR3 DNA: TGTGCCACCAGCAGAGATCGGGGGGGAAACACTGAAGCTTTCTTT. Amino acids: CATSRDRGGNTEAFF.

The chain employs TRBV7-2 and TRBJ1-5; TRBD1 is a possible D gene (5 bases). The CDR3 covers 17 residues. V was pared by 4 bases and J by 6 bases, with 22 bases between. Germline CDR1 SGHTA, CDR2 FQGNSA. CDR3 sequence (DNA): TGTGCCAGCAGCTCAAGCCCCGGGGGAGTAGCGGGTCAGCCCCAGCATTTT. It specifies CASSSSPGGVAGQPQHF.

This chain joins TRBV6-6 and TRBJ1-1; D is possibly TRBD1 (5 bases). Per germline, CDR1 MNHNY and CDR2 SVGAGI (reference sequence). This CDR3 is 15 amino acids long. Trimming stripped 5 bases from V and 1 base from J, with 14 bases between. The CDR3 nucleotides read TGTGCCAGCAGTCCCACCGGGACCCGGAACACTGAAGCTTTCTTT. Translation: CASSPTGTRNTEAFF.

The DNA of the CDR3 is TGTGCCAGCAGCCGAGGGGGTGTCTGGGAAAAACTGTTTTTT. Amino acid sequence: CASSRGGVWEKLFF. This sequence joins TRBV3-1 (or the pseudogene TRBV3-2) and TRBJ1-4; D may be TRBD1 (6 bases). The germline CDR1 and CDR2 sequences are LGHDT and YNNKEL (reference sequence). Trimming cost V 4 bases and J 8 bases, with 14 bases left between them. The CDR3 consists of 14 residues.

This rearrangement joins TRBV3-1 (or the pseudogene TRBV3-2) to TRBJ2-3, with TRBD2 as a possible D gene (5 bases). CDR1 is LGHDT, CDR2 YNNKEL, per germline (reference sequence). Between the trimmed V and J ends, which lost 0 bases and 0 bases, there was a span of 10 bases. The CDR3 contains 16 residues. CDR3 sequence: CASSQDTSGSTDTQYF. CDR3 bases: TGTGCCAGCAGCCAAGATACAAGCGGAAGCACAGATACGCAGTATTTT.

The chain recombines TRBV4-2 with TRBJ2-1, with D uncertain. The CDR3 spans 13 residues. V was shortened by 0 bases and J by 10 bases, with 10 bases between the two germline ends. Germline values: CDR1 LGHNA, CDR2 YNFKEQ. The CDR3 DNA reads as TGTGCCAGCAGCCAAGACTCCCCGGAAGAGCAGTTCTTC. This translates into CASSQDSPEEQFF.

CDR3: CASSFSSGTQYF. In DNA form, the CDR3 reads TGCGCCAGCAGCTTCAGCTCCGGTACGCAGTATTTT. The rearrangement joins TRBV5-1 to TRBJ2-3; D is ambiguous. CDR3 size: 12 residues. Germline lookup yields CDR1 SGHRS and CDR2 YFSETQ. Trimming cost V 2 bases and J 8 bases, with 9 bases left between them.

J is TRBJ2-5 and V is TRBV27; 11 bases are shared with TRBD2. CDR1 is MNHEY, CDR2 SMNVEV, per germline (reference sequence). The V segment lost 0 bases and the J segment 6 bases; nucleotides outside the gene matches: 9. This CDR3 is 17 amino acids long. The CDR3 loop is CASSLSMGLAEGKTQYF. The CDR3 DNA sequence: TGTGCCAGCAGTTTATCGATGGGACTAGCGGAGGGGAAGACCCAGTACTTC.

The CDR3 sequence is CASRVSGLREQFF. The CDR3 DNA is TGTGCCAGCAGGGTTTCGGGGCTAAGGGAGCAGTTCTTC. This chain joins TRBV5-6 and TRBJ2-1; tentatively, D is TRBD1 or TRBD2 (5 bases each). CDR1 and CDR2 (germline): SGHDT, YYEEEE. V dropped 5 bases and J dropped 10 bases, with 16 bases sitting between them. The CDR3 extends over 13 amino acids.